The rows below give T cell receptor beta chains drawn from one sample of a study of T cells in Graves' hyperthyroidism and ophthalmopathy. TCRdb reanalysed the multiplex PCR reads using MiXCR and keeps one entry per CDR3 protein. The sample lists about 560,000 distinct CDR3 sequences, less than 15% occurring once. Sequenced material: blood. The source is a woman aged 40 to 50 with Graves' hyperthyroidism. Each CDR3 is given with its conserved first and last residue. The D gene is left open where the match is weak. Clone sizes are given selectively: once, few, many, or a class where the clone is expanded.

>TRBJ2-6|few|TRBV6-1|NA
CASSPRGSGANVLTF
TGTGCCAGCAGTCCTAGGGGCTCTGGGGCCAACGTCCTGACTTTC
>TRBJ1-1|NA|TRBV5-1|NA
CASSGDRYTEAFF
TGCGCCAGCAGCGGGGACCGATACACTGAAGCTTTCTTT
>TRBJ2-2|many|TRBV7-2|NA
CASSFTLATGELFF
TGTGCCAGCAGTTTCACTCTTGCAACCGGGGAGCTGTTTTTT
>TRBJ1-1|many|TRBV11-3|NA
CASSLQNLNTEAFF
TGTGCCAGCAGCTTGCAGAACCTGAACACTGAAGCTTTCTTT
>TRBJ2-1|NA|TRBV9|TRBD2
CASSAPAGAGEGENEQFF
TGTGCCAGCAGCGCCCCTGCAGGAGCGGGAGAGGGGGAGAATGAGCAGTTCTTC
>TRBJ2-1|many|TRBV30|NA
CAWSVQGGGLNEQFF
TGTGCCTGGAGTGTACAGGGGGGGGGTCTCAATGAGCAGTTCTTC
>TRBJ1-5|many|TRBV30|NA
CAWSVQGVGFNQPQHF
TGTGCCTGGAGTGTACAAGGGGTCGGCTTCAATCAGCCCCAGCATTTT
>TRBJ2-3|NA|TRBV2|NA
CASSREITDTQYF
TGTGCCAGCAGCAGGGAAATCACAGATACGCAGTATTTT
>TRBJ1-2|many|TRBV3-1|TRBD1
CASSQDLATGSPGYTF
TGTGCCAGCAGCCAAGATCTCGCGACAGGGAGTCCTGGCTACACCTTC
>TRBJ2-7|NA|TRBV5-5|TRBD2
CASSVGLASLYEQYF
TGTGCCAGCAGCGTCGGACTAGCCTCCCTCTACGAGCAGTACTTC
>TRBJ1-2|many|TRBV7-9|NA
CASSPEVGNYGYTF
TGTGCCAGCAGCCCGGAGGTGGGGAACTATGGCTACACCTTC
>TRBJ2-1|many|TRBV28|TRBD2
CASSFGDLWGLAMNEQFF
TGTGCAAGCAGTTTTGGGGATCTGTGGGGACTAGCGATGAATGAGCAGTTCTTC
>TRBJ2-7|many|TRBV5-5|TRBD1
CASSPDRGPYYEQYF
TGTGCCAGCAGCCCCGACAGGGGACCTTACTACGAGCAGTACTTC
>TRBJ2-3|NA|TRBV5-1|TRBD2
CASSQTGLAAYTQYF
TGCGCCAGCAGCCAAACTGGACTAGCGGCCTATACGCAGTATTTT
>TRBJ2-5|many|TRBV27|NA
CASSFVGGVETQYF
TGTGCCAGCAGCTTCGTGGGGGGCGTTGAGACCCAGTACTTC
>TRBJ1-2|many|TRBV5-1|TRBD1
CASSLADRNYGYTF
TGCGCCAGCAGCTTGGCGGACAGGAACTATGGCTACACCTTC
>TRBJ2-7|many|TRBV18|TRBD2
CASSPGLAGGGTYEQYF
TGTGCCAGCTCACCCGGACTAGCGGGAGGTGGCACCTACGAGCAGTACTTC
>TRBJ1-2|NA|TRBV19|NA
CASGKVVGGQGYTF
TGTGCCAGTGGAAAAGTAGTCGGGGGGCAAGGCTACACCTTC
>TRBJ2-1|few|TRBV19|NA
CASRGGNIFGYNEQFF
TGTGCCAGTAGAGGCGGGAACATTTTTGGTTACAATGAGCAGTTCTTC